This T cell receptor (beta chain) came from a study of blood T cell repertoires in COVID-19. In the study overall: T cells, B-cell-depleted T cells, or PBMCs supplied cDNA or gDNA.

Measured with immunoSEQ multiplex PCR; TCRdb has only the in-frame clones, and not every one. The sample lists 250,000 to 300,000 clones, about 88% occurring once. V lost 3 bases to trimming and J lost 7 bases; unmatched junction nucleotides: 6. The CDR3 is 14 residues long. Looked up from germline, CDR1 is MDHEN and CDR2 is SYDVKM. The source material was PBMCs or T cells enriched from blood (not recorded which). This TCR was recovered from a man aged 25 to 40 with acute COVID-19. V gene TRBV28 combines with J gene TRBJ1-5; 7 bases map to TRBD1. The CDR3 nucleotides are TGTGCCAGCAGTTTCTTTCTAGGGGGCCAGCCCCAGCATTTT. Its translation is CASSFFLGGQPQHF.